These 22 T cell receptor beta chains share one sample of origin, sequenced in a study of early stage breast cancer tumors. Some clones are missing from TCRdb's copy, which holds only in-frame ones; the method was immunoSEQ multiplex PCR. The sample lists just over 70,000 clones, more than 65% occurring once. Sequencing used blood. These receptors came from a person aged 60 to 70 with breast cancer.

V gene TRBV19 combines with J gene TRBJ1-3; 9 positions agree with TRBD1. V lost 4 bases and J lost 3; bases outside the gene matches: 16. The CDR3 runs 19 residues. Germline assignment: CDR1 LNHDA and CDR2 SQIVND (reference sequence). The chain's CDR3 is CASSKNPGPGTGNGNTIYF. The CDR3 DNA is TGTGCCAGTAGTAAAAACCCGGGTCCCGGGACAGGGAATGGAAACACCATATATTTT.

The rearrangement joins TRBV2 to TRBJ1-3; D gene unclear. Germline loops: CDR1 SNHLY, CDR2 FYNNEI. This CDR3 has 14 residues. V gave up 9 bases and J gave up 4 bases, with 16 bases separating them. CDR3 nucleotides: TGTGCCAGTGGAAACGGGGTTACAGGAAACACCATATATTTT. It translates to CASGNGVTGNTIYF.

The rearrangement links TRBV7-8 to TRBJ2-7; the match to TRBD2 covers 14 bases. The CDR3 contains 16 residues. Germline values: CDR1 SGHVS, CDR2 FQNEAQ. The V segment lost 5 bases and the J segment 3 bases; nucleotides outside the gene matches: 6. CDR3 in amino acids: CASSGPTSGGGYEQYF. The CDR3 DNA reads as TGTGCCAGCAGCGGGCCGACTAGCGGGGGGGGCTACGAGCAGTACTTC.

The V call is TRBV2, the J call TRBJ2-1, with TRBD2 identical over 7 bases. CDR1 and CDR2 from the germline V gene are SNHLY and FYNNEI. This CDR3 comprises 16 residues. With 1 base clipped from V and 5 bases from J, the junction kept 8 bases outside the gene matches. Here the CDR3 DNA reads TGTGCCAGCAGTGAAGGATTAGGACTAGTGGACAATGAGCAGTTCTTC. Its protein product is CASSEGLGLVDNEQFF.

The V gene is TRBV6-5, the J gene TRBJ2-5; the match to TRBD2 covers 13 bases. The J segment lost 2 bases and the V segment lost 6 bases, leaving 0 bases of the junction unmatched. CDR1 is MNHEY and CDR2 is SVGAGI in the germline V gene. The length of the CDR3 is 14 residues. The CDR3 region has the DNA TGTGCCAGCAGGGGACTAGCGGGGCAAGAGACCCAGTACTTC. Residues: CASRGLAGQETQYF.

The chain employs TRBV5-1 and TRBJ2-7; 11 bases map to TRBD2. The germline gives CDR1 SGHRS, CDR2 YFSETQ. With 4 bases clipped from V and 3 bases from J, the junction kept 9 bases outside the gene matches. The CDR3 sequence is 16 residues long. The CDR3 loop reads CASSASGLAESYEQYF. The CDR3 DNA follows: TGCGCCAGCAGCGCATCGGGACTAGCGGAGAGCTACGAGCAGTACTTC.

The chain has TRBV4-1 and TRBJ1-1; maybe TRBD1 (6 bases). CDR3 length: 15 amino acids. Trimming pared 3 bases from V and 0 bases from J, leaving 11 bases between. In germline, CDR1 is MGHRA, CDR2 YSYEKL. The CDR3 bases are TGCGCCAGCAGCCACCCAGGGGCGGTGAACACTGAAGCTTTCTTT. This sequence encodes CASSHPGAVNTEAFF.

This chain uses TRBV19 with TRBJ2-2; 9 nucleotides agree with TRBD1. This CDR3 has 16 residues. The V segment lost 6 bases and the J segment 8 bases; nucleotides outside the gene matches: 13. Looked up from germline, CDR1 is LNHDA and CDR2 is SQIVND (reference sequence). Written as DNA, the CDR3 is TGTGCCAGTAGCCATCCCCGCGGACAGGGGCCTGGGGAGCTGTTTTTT. The encoded protein is CASSHPRGQGPGELFF.

This clone has a handful of counts. The rearrangement links TRBV25-1 to TRBJ2-5; TRBD1 matches at 9 bases. In germline, CDR1 is MGHDK, CDR2 SYGVNS. Germline trimming cut 3 bases from V and 7 bases from J; bases unmatched to any gene: 3. There are 13 residues in the CDR3. This CDR3 is CASSDTGQGTQYF. The CDR3, as DNA: TGTGCCAGCAGTGACACGGGACAGGGGACCCAGTACTTC.

The rearrangement uses TRBV2 and TRBJ2-3, with TRBD1 identical over 8 bases. Germline V gene sequence: CDR1 SNHLY, CDR2 FYNNEI. CDR3 length equals 17 residues. Trimming at V came to 3 bases and at J to 0 bases, leaving 8 bases not matched to a gene. Here the CDR3 reads CASSDLSGGSSTDTQYF. DNA for the CDR3: TGTGCCAGCAGTGATCTGTCAGGGGGCTCTAGCACAGATACGCAGTATTTT.

The V gene is TRBV5-6, the J gene TRBJ1-4, with D perhaps matching TRBD1 (5 bases). Germline V gene sequence: CDR1 SGHDT, CDR2 YYEEEE. V lost 4 bases and J lost 3, with 16 bases in between. The CDR3 sequence is 16 residues long. CDR3: CASSQQVARSNEKLFF. CDR3 DNA: TGTGCCAGCAGCCAACAGGTGGCCCGGTCTAATGAAAAACTGTTTTTT.

The chain has TRBV5-1 and TRBJ2-7, with D perhaps matching TRBD2 (5 bases). This CDR3 is 13 amino acids long. Germline CDR1 is SGHRS and CDR2 is YFSETQ. Trimming pared 4 bases from V and 4 bases from J, leaving 12 bases between. CDR3 amino acids: CASSTRREYEQYF. In DNA, the CDR3 is TGCGCCAGCAGCACCCGACGGGAATACGAGCAGTACTTC.

V usage is TRBV6-5 and J usage is TRBJ2-7, with D perhaps matching TRBD1 or TRBD2 (5 bases each). The CDR3 is 14 amino acids. Germline assignment: CDR1 MNHEY and CDR2 SVGAGI. V gave up 0 bases and J gave up 6 bases, with 12 bases separating them. CDR3 amino acids: CASSYSIVGREQYF. Here the CDR3 DNA reads TGTGCCAGCAGTTACTCGATCGTGGGACGCGAGCAGTACTTC.

The J gene is TRBJ1-1, the V gene TRBV18; D may be TRBD1 (6 bases). The CDR3 spans 13 residues. The germline V and J ends were trimmed by 5 bases and 1 base, with 8 bases remaining between them. Germline CDR1 KGHSH, CDR2 LQKENI. CDR3 residues: CASSEGQNTEAFF. CDR3 bases: TGTGCCAGCTCAGAGGGACAGAACACTGAAGCTTTCTTT.

There are a few counts of this clone. The chain joins TRBV19 to TRBJ2-7; TRBD1 aligns across 8 bases. The CDR3 loop spans 14 amino acids. V lost 1 base and J lost 5; bases outside the gene matches: 4. Germline V gives CDR1 LNHDA, CDR2 SQIVND (reference sequence). CDR3 nucleotide sequence: TGTGCCAGTAGTATAGGGGACAGGAAAGACGAGCAGTACTTC. This codes for CASSIGDRKDEQYF.

The CDR3 region is CASSFGGRGGYNEQFF. CDR3 coding DNA: TGCGCCAGCAGCTTCGGCGGGAGAGGGGGTTACAATGAGCAGTTCTTC. The J gene is TRBJ2-1, the V gene TRBV5-1; TRBD2 might be the D (7 bases). The germline V and J ends were trimmed by 2 bases and 4 bases, with 16 bases remaining between them. The germline V gene has CDR1 SGHRS and CDR2 YFSETQ. The CDR3 runs to 16 residues.

This rearrangement joins TRBV19 to TRBJ2-5; D ambiguous. The CDR3 is 13 amino acids. Trimming removed 6 bases from V and 5 bases from J, with 13 bases in between. CDR1 LNHDA and CDR2 SQIVND come from the germline V gene (reference sequence). Written as DNA, the CDR3 is TGTGCCAGTAGAAGACTCGGGTTGGAGACCCAGTACTTC. Its protein is CASRRLGLETQYF. The complete variable domain, with remaining parts taken from reference TRBV19 and TRBJ2-5, reads DGGITQSPKYLFRKEGQNVTLSCEQNLNHDAMYWYRQDPGQGLRLIYYSQIVNDFQKGDIAEGYSVSREKKESFPLTVTSAQKNPTAFYLCASRRLGLETQYFGPGTRLLVL.

This chain links TRBV4-3 with TRBJ2-1; tentatively, D is TRBD2 (6 bases). Per germline, CDR1 LGHNA and CDR2 YSLEER. The CDR3 length is 15 residues. The germline V and J ends were trimmed by 0 bases and 6 bases, with 12 bases remaining between them. In DNA, the CDR3 is TGCGCCAGCAGCCAAGATTGGGCGGGGCCCAATGAGCAGTTCTTC. This codes for CASSQDWAGPNEQFF.

This clone was detected only a few times. V and J are TRBV7-9 and TRBJ2-7; 7 bases agree with TRBD1. The CDR3 totals 13 residues. Germline CDR1 reads SEHNR; CDR2 reads FQNEAQ (reference sequence). V trimming: 4 bases; J trimming: 6 bases; junction bases outside the gene matches: 6. Here the CDR3 reads CASSSRDSGEQYF. CDR3 bases: TGTGCCAGCAGCTCCCGGGACAGTGGCGAGCAGTACTTC.

The chain is built from TRBV9 and TRBJ2-2; D is ambiguous. The length of the CDR3 is 14 residues. Looked up from germline, CDR1 is SGDLS and CDR2 is YYNGEE. V was clipped by 0 bases and J by 5 bases, with 8 bases between them. The CDR3 loop is CASSVERATGELFF. The CDR3 DNA reads as TGTGCCAGCAGCGTAGAAAGGGCTACCGGGGAGCTGTTTTTT.

The J gene is TRBJ1-4, the V gene TRBV19; TRBD1 is a possible D gene (5 bases). In germline, CDR1 is LNHDA, CDR2 SQIVND (reference sequence). This CDR3 has 16 amino acids. The V end lost 6 bases, the J end lost 2 bases, and 16 bases lay between the germline ends. CDR3 region: CASRGRLGRTNEKLFF. The CDR3 DNA sequence: TGTGCCAGTAGGGGACGCCTTGGCAGGACTAATGAAAAACTGTTTTTT.

The CDR3 sequence is CASSFPPGAAGNTIYF. The CDR3 region has the DNA TGTGCCAGCAGCTTCCCGCCTGGGGCGGCTGGAAACACCATATATTTT. The V and J genes are TRBV5-4 and TRBJ1-3; D perhaps matches TRBD1 (5 bases). Trimming left V 2 bases short and J 2 bases short, with 14 bases between. The length of the CDR3 is 16 residues. The germline CDR1 and CDR2 sequences are SGHNT and YYREEE (reference sequence).